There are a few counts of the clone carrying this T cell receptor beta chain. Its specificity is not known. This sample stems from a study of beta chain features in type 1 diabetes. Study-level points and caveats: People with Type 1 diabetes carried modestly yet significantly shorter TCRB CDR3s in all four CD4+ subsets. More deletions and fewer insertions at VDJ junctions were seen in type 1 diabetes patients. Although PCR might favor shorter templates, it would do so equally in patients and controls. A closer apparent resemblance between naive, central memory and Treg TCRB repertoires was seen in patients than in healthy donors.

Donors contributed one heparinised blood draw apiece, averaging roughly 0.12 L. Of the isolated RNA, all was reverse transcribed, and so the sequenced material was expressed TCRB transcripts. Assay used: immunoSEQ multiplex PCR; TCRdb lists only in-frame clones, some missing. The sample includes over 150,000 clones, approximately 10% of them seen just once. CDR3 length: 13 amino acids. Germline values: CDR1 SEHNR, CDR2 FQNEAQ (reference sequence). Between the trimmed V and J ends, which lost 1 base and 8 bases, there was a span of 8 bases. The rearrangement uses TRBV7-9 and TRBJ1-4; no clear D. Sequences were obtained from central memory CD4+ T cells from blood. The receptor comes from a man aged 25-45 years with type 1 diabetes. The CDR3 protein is CASSLDFEEKLFF. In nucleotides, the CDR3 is TGTGCCAGCAGCTTAGATTTTGAGGAAAAACTGTTTTTT.